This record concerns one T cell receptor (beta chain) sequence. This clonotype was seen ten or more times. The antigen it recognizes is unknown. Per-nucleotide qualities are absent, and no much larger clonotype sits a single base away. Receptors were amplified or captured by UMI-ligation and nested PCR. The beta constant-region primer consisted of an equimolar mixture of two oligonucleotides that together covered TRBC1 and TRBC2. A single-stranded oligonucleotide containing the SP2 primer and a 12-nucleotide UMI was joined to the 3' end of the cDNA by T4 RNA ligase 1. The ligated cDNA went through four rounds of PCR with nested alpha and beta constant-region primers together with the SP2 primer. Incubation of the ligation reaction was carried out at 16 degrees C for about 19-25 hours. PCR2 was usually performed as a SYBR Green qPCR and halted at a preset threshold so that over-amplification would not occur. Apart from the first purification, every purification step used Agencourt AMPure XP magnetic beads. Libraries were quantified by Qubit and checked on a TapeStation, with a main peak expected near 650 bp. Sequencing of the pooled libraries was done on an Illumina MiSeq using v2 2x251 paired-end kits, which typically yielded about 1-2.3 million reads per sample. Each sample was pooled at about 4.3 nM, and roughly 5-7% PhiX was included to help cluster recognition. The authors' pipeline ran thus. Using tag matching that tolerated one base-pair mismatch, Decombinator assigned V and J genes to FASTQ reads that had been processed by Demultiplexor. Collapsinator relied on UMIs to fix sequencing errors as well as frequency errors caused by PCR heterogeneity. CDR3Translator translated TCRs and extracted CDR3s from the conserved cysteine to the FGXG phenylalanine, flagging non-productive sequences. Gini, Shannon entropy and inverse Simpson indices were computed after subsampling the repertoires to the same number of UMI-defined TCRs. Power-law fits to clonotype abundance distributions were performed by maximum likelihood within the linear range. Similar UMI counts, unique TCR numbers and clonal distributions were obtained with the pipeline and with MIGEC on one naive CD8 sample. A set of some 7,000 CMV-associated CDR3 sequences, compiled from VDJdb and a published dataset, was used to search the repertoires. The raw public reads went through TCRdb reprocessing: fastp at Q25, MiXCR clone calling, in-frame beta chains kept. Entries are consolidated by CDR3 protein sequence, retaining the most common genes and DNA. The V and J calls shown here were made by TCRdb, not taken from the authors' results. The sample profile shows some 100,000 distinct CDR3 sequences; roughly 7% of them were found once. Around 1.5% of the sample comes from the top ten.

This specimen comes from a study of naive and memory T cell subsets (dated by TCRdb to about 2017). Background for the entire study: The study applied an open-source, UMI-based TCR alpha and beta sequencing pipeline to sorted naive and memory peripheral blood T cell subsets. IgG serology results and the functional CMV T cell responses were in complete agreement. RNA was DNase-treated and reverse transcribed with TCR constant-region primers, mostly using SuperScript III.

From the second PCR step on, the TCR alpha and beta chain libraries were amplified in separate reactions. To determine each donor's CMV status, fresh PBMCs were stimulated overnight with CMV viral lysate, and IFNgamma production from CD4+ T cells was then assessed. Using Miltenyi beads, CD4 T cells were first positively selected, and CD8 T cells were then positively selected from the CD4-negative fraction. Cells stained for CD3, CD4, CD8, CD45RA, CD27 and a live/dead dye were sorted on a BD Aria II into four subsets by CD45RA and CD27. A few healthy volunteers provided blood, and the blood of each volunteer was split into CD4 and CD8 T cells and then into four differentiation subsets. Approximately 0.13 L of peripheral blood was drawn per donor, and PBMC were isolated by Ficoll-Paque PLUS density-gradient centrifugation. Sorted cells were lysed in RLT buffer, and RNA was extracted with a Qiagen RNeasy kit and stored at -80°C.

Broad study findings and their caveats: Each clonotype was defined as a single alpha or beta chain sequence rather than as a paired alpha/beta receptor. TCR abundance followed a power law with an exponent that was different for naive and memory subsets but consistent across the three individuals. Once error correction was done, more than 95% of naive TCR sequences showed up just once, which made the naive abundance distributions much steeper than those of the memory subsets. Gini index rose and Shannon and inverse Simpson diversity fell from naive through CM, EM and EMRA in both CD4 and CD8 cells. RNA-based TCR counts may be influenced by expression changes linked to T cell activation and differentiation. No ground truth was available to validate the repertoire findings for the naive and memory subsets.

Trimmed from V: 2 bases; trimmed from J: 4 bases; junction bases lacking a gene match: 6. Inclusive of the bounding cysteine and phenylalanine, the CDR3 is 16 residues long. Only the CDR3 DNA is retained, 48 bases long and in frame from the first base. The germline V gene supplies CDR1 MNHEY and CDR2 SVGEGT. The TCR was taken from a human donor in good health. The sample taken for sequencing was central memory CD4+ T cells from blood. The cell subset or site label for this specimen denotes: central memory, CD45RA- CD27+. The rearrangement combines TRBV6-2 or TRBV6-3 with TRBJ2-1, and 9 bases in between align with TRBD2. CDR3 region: CASSYPGSGGYNEQFF. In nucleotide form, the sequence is TGTGCCAGCAGTTACCCGGGTAGCGGGGGATACAATGAGCAGTTCTTC.